This entry lists 2 T cell receptor beta chains sequenced from one sample in a study of cytomegalovirus exposure and HLA in healthy donors. Primers: 60 Vbeta forward and 13 Jbeta reverse. This table comes from immunoSEQ multiplex PCR, and its TCRdb copy is limited to in-frame clones, with some not included. The repertoire has about 130,000 clones, roughly 80% of them found once; the top ten carry over 1%. Sample: PBMCs. The receptors stem from a boy aged 5-17 years in good health and CMV-seronegative.

The chain uses TRBV30 and TRBJ2-1; D possibly corresponds to TRBD1 (6 bases). This CDR3 is 13 amino acids long. The V end was cut by 0 bases, the J end by 9 bases, with 12 bases between. Germline V gives CDR1 GTSNPN, CDR2 SVGIG (reference sequence). CDR3 coding DNA: TGTGCCTGGAGTGTCAAACAGGGAGCTGAGCAGTTCTTC. Its protein product is CAWSVKQGAEQFF.

The rearrangement joins TRBV7-9 to TRBJ1-1; D gene unclear. Germline lookup yields CDR1 SEHNR and CDR2 FQNEAQ (reference sequence). Trimming shortened V by 1 base and J by 3 bases, and 6 bases separated the two germline ends. The CDR3 runs to 13 residues. The CDR3 here is CASSLVGDTEAFF. The CDR3 nucleotides are TGTGCCAGCAGCTTAGTCGGGGACACTGAAGCTTTCTTT.